Listed below are T cell receptor beta chains from one sample, sequenced in a study of quantifying T cell responses using KT2 cells. TCRdb analysed the UMI-ligation and nested PCR reads with MiXCR anew, one entry per CDR3 protein. The table has tens of thousands of distinct CDR3 sequences, 9% to 15% seen once; the top ten hold roughly 9.9%. The sample consisted of PBMCs spiked with cells of the T cell clone KT2. These receptors were collected from a human donor. The CDR3 runs from the conserved cysteine through the conserved F or W.

TRBJ2-4 | TRBV20-1 | CSAVTSELAKNIQYF
TRBJ1-6 | TRBV5-6 | CASSNRGWDSPLHF
TRBJ2-1 | TRBV27 | CASSPSYRGYSSYNEQFF
TRBJ2-1 | TRBV5-1 | CASSPIAVSSYNEQFF
TRBJ1-2 | TRBV27 | CASRDDSNYGYTF
TRBJ1-1 | TRBV5-1 | CASRGGTENTEAFF
TRBJ2-1 | TRBV2 | CASSETRGSYNEQFF
TRBJ1-5 | TRBV6-1 | CASNPGPGNQPQHF
TRBJ2-3 | TRBV6-5 | CASSRGGPSGGGFGTDTQYF
TRBJ2-1 | TRBV29-1 | CSVEGGSDIGTSGYYNEQFF
TRBJ2-3 | TRBV20-1 | CSASPQGDTQYF
TRBJ2-7 | TRBV20-1 | CSARRTGGDYEQYF
TRBJ2-1 | TRBV12-3/TRBV12-4 | CASSLRDRDPYNEQFF
TRBJ2-2 | TRBV7-3 | CASSVRSNTGELFF
TRBJ2-5 | TRBV5-4 | CASSLGGSREEAQYF
TRBJ2-1 | TRBV29-1 | CSGGTGVYNEQFF
TRBJ1-2 | TRBV27 | CASRPRGQLNNDVYTF